The T cell receptor beta chain described here comes from a study of CD8 T cells in Susac syndrome. Whole-study results and caveats: The study admitted that it had a relatively small number of individuals in its TCR sequencing and HLA analysis.

The authors reverse transcribed roughly 0.5 to 1 ug RNA with random hexamers. Each CDR3 protein gets one entry after TCRdb re-called the immunoSEQ multiplex PCR reads with MiXCR. Among 110,000 or so distinct CDR3 sequences listed, 92% were seen once. A remark on this clonotype: Its antigen is currently unknown.

The control group consisted of healthy donors matched for age and sex. TEMRA cells were FACS-enriched, while CD8+ and CD4+ T cells were negatively isolated. This CDR3 region has 14 residues. CDR1 and CDR2 (germline): MNHNY, SVGAGI (reference sequence). Trimming shortened V by 3 bases and J by 2 bases, and 10 bases separated the two germline ends. The origin of this receptor is a human donor in good health. The sample taken for sequencing was CD8+ T cells from PBMCs. This chain connects TRBV6-6 to TRBJ1-2; D gene unclear. The CDR3 reads CASSYRTGNYGYTF. The CDR3 nucleotides read TGTGCCAGCAGTTATCGGACGGGCAACTATGGCTACACCTTC.